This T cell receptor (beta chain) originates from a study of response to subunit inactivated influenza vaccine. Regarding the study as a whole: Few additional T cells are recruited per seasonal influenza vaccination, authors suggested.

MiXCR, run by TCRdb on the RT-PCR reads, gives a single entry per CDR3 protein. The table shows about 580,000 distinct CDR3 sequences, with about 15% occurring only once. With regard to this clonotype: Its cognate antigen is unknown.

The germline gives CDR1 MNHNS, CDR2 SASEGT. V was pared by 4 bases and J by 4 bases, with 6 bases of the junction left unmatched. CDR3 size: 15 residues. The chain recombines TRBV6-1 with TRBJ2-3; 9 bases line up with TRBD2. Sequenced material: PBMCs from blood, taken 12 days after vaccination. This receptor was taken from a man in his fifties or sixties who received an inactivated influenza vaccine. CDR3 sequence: CASSGAGGRSDTQYF. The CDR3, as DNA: TGTGCCAGCAGTGGAGCGGGAGGAAGGTCAGATACGCAGTATTTT.